This T cell receptor beta chain was sequenced in a study of blood T cells in healthy people across ages. Study results and limitations: It was the long-lived donors that had more naive CD4+ cells and higher diversity than aged donors. While age rose, TCR beta diversity per million T cells dropped in a roughly linear way.

Through a sample-barcoded 5' primer and a J-beta primer mix, a second PCR was run for roughly 6 to 12 cycles. TCRdb reprocessed the 5' RACE reads with MiXCR, giving one entry per CDR3 protein. The table records roughly 800,000 distinct CDR3 sequences, 40% to 65% of them present only once. This clonotype has just one count. The antigen remains undetermined. The V end lost 0 bases, the J end lost 3 bases, and 9 bases lay between the germline ends. CDR3 size: 14 residues. Germline V gene sequence: CDR1 ENHRY, CDR2 SYGVKD. This TCR was sampled from an elderly man in good health. Source material: blood. The chain combines TRBV10-3 with TRBJ2-7; D is unresolved. CDR3 residues: CAISESGVVYEQYF. Here the CDR3 DNA reads TGTGCCATCAGTGAGTCAGGCGTCGTCTACGAGCAGTACTTC.